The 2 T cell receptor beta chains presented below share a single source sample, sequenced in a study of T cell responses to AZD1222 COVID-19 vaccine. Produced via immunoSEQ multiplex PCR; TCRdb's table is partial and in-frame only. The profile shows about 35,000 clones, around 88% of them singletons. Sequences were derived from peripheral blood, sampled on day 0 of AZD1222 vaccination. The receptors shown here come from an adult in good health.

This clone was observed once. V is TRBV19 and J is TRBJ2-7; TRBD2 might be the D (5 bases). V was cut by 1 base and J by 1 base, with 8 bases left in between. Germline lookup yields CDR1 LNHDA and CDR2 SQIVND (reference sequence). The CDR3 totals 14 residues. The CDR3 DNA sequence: TGTGCCAGTAGTATAGCCCGGGGTTCCTACGAGCAGTACTTC. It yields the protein CASSIARGSYEQYF.

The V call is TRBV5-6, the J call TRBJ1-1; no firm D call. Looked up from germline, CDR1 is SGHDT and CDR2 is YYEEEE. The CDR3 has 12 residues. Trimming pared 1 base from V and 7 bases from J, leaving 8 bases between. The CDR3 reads CASSLIEGEAFF. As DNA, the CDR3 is TGTGCCAGCAGCTTGATAGAGGGTGAAGCTTTCTTT.